These 5 T cell receptor beta chains share one sample of origin, sequenced in a study of T cells in Graves' hyperthyroidism and ophthalmopathy (dated by TCRdb to 2018 to 2020). The library was made by multiplex PCR. Sequencing instrument: Illumina HiSeq 2000. The TCR beta CDR3 regions were amplified from RNA transcripts. A first-round RT-PCR of the TCR CDR3 used the HTBI primer set with the Qiagen OneStep RT-PCR kit. In TCRdb, the public reads were trimmed at Q25 with fastp and aligned with MiXCR, with productive beta chains retained. Every entry covers one CDR3 protein and lists the most common genes and DNA from its rows. The sample has under 350,000 distinct CDR3 sequences on record, about 15% of them singletons. Of the sample, about 51% falls within the top ten clones. Source material: blood. The source of these receptors is an older woman with Graves' ophthalmopathy.

This clonotype was seen repeatedly, ten times or more. This CDR3 is CASSLTGTSNQPQHF. In nucleotides, the CDR3 is TGCGCCAGCAGCCTGACAGGGACCAGCAATCAGCCCCAGCATTTT. The chain combines TRBV5-1 with TRBJ1-5; 7 bases line up with TRBD1. Germline CDR1 and CDR2: SGHRS and YFSETQ. This CDR3 is built from 15 residues. The junction had 5 bases not matched to a gene; V was cut back by 4 bases and J by 1 base.

This clonotype was detected many times. The V call is TRBV5-5, the J call TRBJ1-1, with D unresolved. V lost 0 bases and J lost 3, with 12 bases in between. This CDR3 is 15 amino acids long. The germline gives CDR1 SGHKS, CDR2 YYEKEE (reference sequence). CDR3 in amino acids: CASSLVHGAYTEAFF. DNA for the CDR3: TGTGCCAGCAGCTTGGTCCATGGAGCCTACACTGAAGCTTTCTTT.

This clonotype occurred a few times. The chain joins TRBV9 to TRBJ2-1; the D gene is possibly TRBD2 (6 bases). Trimming stripped 7 bases from V and 0 bases from J, with 14 bases between. CDR3 length: 15 residues. Germline CDR1 and CDR2: SGDLS and YYNGEE. The CDR3 bases are TGTGCCAGCGCCACAACCGGGAGCTCCTACAATGAGCAGTTCTTC. Encoded protein: CASATTGSSYNEQFF.

This clonotype was seen at least ten times. The chain has TRBV27 and TRBJ1-6; 7 bases align to TRBD1. The V gene's germline CDR1 is MNHEY and CDR2 SMNVEV (reference sequence). V trimming: 1 base; J trimming: 9 bases; junction bases outside the gene matches: 3. CDR3 size: 14 residues. The CDR3 sequence: CASSLLGGASPLHF. The DNA for the CDR3 is TGTGCCAGCAGTTTATTAGGGGGCGCTTCACCCCTCCACTTT.

The table lists this clonotype with many counts. This chain links TRBV28 with TRBJ2-2, with 7 bases matching TRBD2. V was clipped by 2 bases and J by 6 bases; unmatched bases: 3. This CDR3 spans 14 amino acids. Looked up from germline, CDR1 is MDHEN and CDR2 is SYDVKM. The CDR3 bases are TGTGCCAGCAGTTTACCGGGGAGGGCCGGGGAGCTGTTTTTT. Translating it yields CASSLPGRAGELFF. The variable domain in full, with the rest retrieved from reference TRBV28 and TRBJ2-2, is DVKVTQSSRYLVKRTGEKVFLECVQDMDHENMFWYRQDPGLGLRLIYFSYDVKMKEKGDIPEGYSVSREKKERFSLILESASTNQTSMYLCASSLPGRAGELFFGEGSRLTVL.